The source of this TCR beta chain is a study of CD4 T cell repertoires in COVID-19 (dated by TCRdb to the early 2020s). About the full investigation: To analyze cross-reactivity, the CFSE-low cells were expanded with IL-2 for approximately 9 days and then labeled again and restimulated with spike proteins from other coronaviruses. Subset-level TCR Vbeta repertoire analysis of SARS-CoV-2-reactive T cells was performed in three recovered individuals. In COVID-19-recovered individuals, the study described naturally processed CD4+ T cell responses to SARS-CoV-2 spike and nucleoprotein and used TCR Vbeta sequencing to evaluate clonal composition.

Preparation of the library involved the immunoSEQ multiplex PCR assay. On the study's bioinformatics: Repertoire overlap between subsets was quantified using the Chao-Jaccard similarity index and counts of shared clonotypes. TCRdb holds this immuneACCESS table with in-frame rearrangements only. Some clones are missing; in checked studies, unresolved V genes explain under half, and the rest has no known cause. V and J calls plus clone size are reproduced from that table; the DNA served to infer D and trimming. This sample lists about 75,000 clones; 83% were detected once. 0.45% to 0.7% of the sample lies in the top ten. Paper-wide results and their limitations: Several of the most expanded SARS-CoV-2-reactive clonotypes were found to be shared between two or all three memory subsets, suggesting intraclonal diversification. Between about 6 and 26% of SARS-CoV-2 clonotypes were also found in SARS-CoV and/or HKU1 spike-stimulated secondary cultures, consistent with cross-reactivity.

CDR3 length: 14 amino acids, cysteine to phenylalanine. Just the 42-base CDR3 DNA is kept, in frame starting at base 1. V and J are truncated by 5 bases and 2 bases respectively, leaving an intervening sequence of 13 bases. As encoded in the germline V gene, CDR1 is KGHSH while CDR2 is LQKENI. Remarks on this clone: No cognate antigen has been identified for it. One base away there is no much larger clone; base qualities are not given.

Interpreted using the paper, the time point label stands for: sample from a COVID-19-recovered individual after infection. The donors were patients who had recovered from mild-to-severe COVID-19. Memory T cell samples that were not cultured went straight to sequencing right after ex vivo isolation. CD4+ total memory, central memory, effector memory and circulating T follicular helper cells were isolated from peripheral blood mononuclear cells. The sequence derives from a human donor who had COVID-19. This receptor chain uses TRBV18 and TRBJ2-7; possibly the D gene is TRBD1, per 6 matching bases. Sequencing was performed on CD4+ T cells from peripheral blood, taken after recovery from COVID-19. The nucleotide sequence reads TGTGCCAGCTCAAGGGAACAGGGCACCTACGAGCAGTACTTC. Translated, this gives CASSREQGTYEQYF.